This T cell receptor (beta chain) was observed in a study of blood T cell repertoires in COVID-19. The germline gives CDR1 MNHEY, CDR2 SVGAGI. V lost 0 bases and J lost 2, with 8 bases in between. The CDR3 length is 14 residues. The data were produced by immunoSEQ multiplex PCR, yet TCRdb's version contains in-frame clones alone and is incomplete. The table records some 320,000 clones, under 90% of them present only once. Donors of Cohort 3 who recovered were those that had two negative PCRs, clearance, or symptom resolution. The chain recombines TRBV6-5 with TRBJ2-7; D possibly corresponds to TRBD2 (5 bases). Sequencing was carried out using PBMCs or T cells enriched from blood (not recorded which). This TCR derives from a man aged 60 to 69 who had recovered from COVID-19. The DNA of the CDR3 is TGTGCCAGCAGTTACTCACCTAGCACCTACGAGCAGTACTTC. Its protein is CASSYSPSTYEQYF.